This record looks at one TCR beta chain sequence and its context. The target antigen is unknown. Per the original methods: Sequenced samples showed a median of approximately 96,000 TCRs each, with counts running from about 22,000 to 700,000. MiXCR, run by TCRdb on the RACE reads, gives a single entry per CDR3 protein. The V and J calls here are based on TCRdb, not the publication. This sample yields 110,000 or so distinct CDR3 sequences, of which around 35% are seen a single time; roughly 2.6% belongs to the top ten. Trimming shortened V by 0 bases and J by 7 bases, and 16 bases separated the two germline ends. Germline V CDR1 and CDR2: SQVTM, ANQGSEA. The CDR3 sequence is 15 residues long. The data derive from a study of human T cells and chemical hapten exposure. Study-wide findings and caveats: Relative to controls, expanded TCRs formed significantly more large CDR3 similarity clusters.

Time point meaning: patch test 3, about 24 weeks after DPC sensitization. Specified treatment: therapeutic diphenylcyclopropenone sensitization with weekly scalp DPC. The sequence was collected from a man between 40 and 49 years old with alopecia areata. Some clones in this sample may be carry-over from other donors' samples. J is TRBJ2-1 and V is TRBV29-1; a possible D gene is TRBD2 (6 bases). Source: whole blood, taken in connection with sensitization to the hapten diphenylcyclopropenone (DPC). The CDR3 coding sequence is TGCAGCGTTGAAGACCTCCCGGGACTGGGTAATGAGCAGTTCTTC. It encodes CSVEDLPGLGNEQFF.